The next 9 T cell receptor beta chains were all read from a single sample in a study of T cell responses to AZD1222 COVID-19 vaccine. Data came from immunoSEQ multiplex PCR; TCRdb stores just in-frame clones and leaves some out. The sample carries 150,000 or so clones, approximately 90% recorded once. Material: peripheral blood, obtained on day 0 of AZD1222 vaccination. The receptors come from an adult in good health.

The chain joins TRBV27 to TRBJ1-1; D is unresolved. The CDR3 consists of 15 residues. Per germline, CDR1 MNHEY and CDR2 SMNVEV (reference sequence). V lost 1 base to trimming and J lost 8 bases, with 17 bases between them. Written as DNA, the CDR3 is TGTGCCAGCAGTTTATATTTTGTAGGGCCTTGGGAAGCTTTCTTT. It specifies CASSLYFVGPWEAFF.

This chain connects TRBV6-4 to TRBJ1-2; D is ambiguous. This CDR3 has 14 amino acids. The germline V gene encodes CDR1 MRHNA and CDR2 SNTAGT. The V gene lost 3 bases and the J gene lost 8 bases, with 16 bases spanning the gap. CDR3 amino acids: CASSDRTAPRGYTF. CDR3 in DNA: TGTGCCAGCAGTGATCGGACGGCCCCTCGGGGCTACACCTTC.

This clone was seen once. This chain uses TRBV9 with TRBJ2-1; maybe TRBD1 (6 bases). This CDR3 comprises 16 residues. V was clipped by 0 bases and J by 2 bases, with 12 bases between them. In germline, CDR1 is SGDLS, CDR2 YYNGEE. CDR3 bases: TGTGCCAGCAGCGTAGGAACAGGGCGGACCTACAATGAGCAGTTCTTC. This translates into CASSVGTGRTYNEQFF.

This chain connects TRBV4-1 to TRBJ2-7; no clear D gene. Germline V gives CDR1 MGHRA, CDR2 YSYEKL. V dropped 1 base and J dropped 0 bases, with 7 bases sitting between them. This CDR3 contains 14 residues. CDR3 amino acids: CASSQAWGSYEQYF. The CDR3 DNA reads as TGCGCCAGCAGCCAAGCCTGGGGCTCCTACGAGCAGTACTTC.

The chain employs TRBV30 and TRBJ1-5; D remains unclear. With 3 bases removed from V and 6 bases from J, the gap between germline ends came to 21 bases. CDR1 is GTSNPN, CDR2 SVGIG, per germline (reference sequence). The CDR3 length is 16 residues. This chain's CDR3 is CAWSPEVMASAQPQHF. DNA of the CDR3: TGTGCCTGGAGCCCCGAGGTTATGGCCTCCGCTCAGCCCCAGCATTTT.

The chain carries TRBV21-1 and TRBJ1-3; the listed D gene, TRBD1, was not tested against the DNA. TRBV21-1 has pseudogene status. This CDR3 region has 16 residues. The CDR3 sequence is CASSFHRVSSGNTIYF. The CDR3 nucleotides are TGTGCCAGCAGCTTCCACAGGGTGAGCTCTGGAAACACCATATATTTT.

The chain carries TRBV5-4 and TRBJ2-1; 9 nucleotides match TRBD2. This CDR3 contains 16 residues. The germline V gene encodes CDR1 SGHNT and CDR2 YYREEE (reference sequence). J lost 5 bases, V lost 4 bases, and 10 bases had no gene match. The CDR3 region is CASSQGGGAKNNEQFF. The CDR3 DNA reads TGTGCCAGCAGCCAGGGCGGGGGGGCTAAAAACAATGAGCAGTTCTTC.

The chain combines TRBV30 with TRBJ2-1; the D gene is possibly TRBD1 (5 bases). The CDR3 contains 15 residues. Trimming cost V 2 bases and J 0 bases, with 11 bases left between them. Germline V CDR1 and CDR2: GTSNPN, SVGIG (reference sequence). The CDR3 nucleotides read TGTGCCTGGAGTTTCGGACAAAGCTCCTACAATGAGCAGTTCTTC. Translated: CAWSFGQSSYNEQFF. Supplemented by reference TRBV30 and TRBJ2-1, the full variable domain reads SQTIHQWPATLVQPVGSPLSLECTVEGTSNPNLYWYRQAAGRGLQLLFYSVGIGQISSEVPQNLSASRPQDRQFILSSKKLLLSDSGFYLCAWSFGQSSYNEQFFGPGTRLTVL.

This sequence joins TRBV4-1 and TRBJ1-4, with no clear D. The CDR3 is 15 amino acids. Trimming took 5 bases from V and 6 from J, leaving 16 bases between them. CDR1 MGHRA and CDR2 YSYEKL come from the germline V gene. The CDR3 region is CASSEVQFDHEKLFF. The CDR3 DNA follows: TGCGCCAGCAGCGAAGTCCAATTCGACCATGAAAAACTGTTTTTT.